This TCR beta chain was documented in a study of T-cell reconstitution after alpha-beta-depleted transplantation in children. Researchers prepared the TCRbeta library using unique molecular identifiers, the study reports. TCRdb re-analysed the PCR reads in MiXCR, keeping a single row per CDR3 protein. Counted here are fewer than 500,000 distinct CDR3 sequences, approximately 42% occurring once; the ten biggest clones make up approximately 25%. Whole-study results and caveats: Expanded graft clones, several hundred of them, were reportedly the source of alpha-beta T cells about two months after transplant. Newly produced T cells mostly provided counts and TCRbeta diversity after one year, as hyperexpanded clones declined.

Worth noting for this clonotype: What it recognizes is unknown.

J was trimmed by 6 bases and V by 5 bases; bases with no gene match: 18. The CDR3 extends over 16 amino acids. The V gene's germline CDR1 is DFQATT and CDR2 SNEGSKA (reference sequence). This TCR was recovered from a girl aged 2-10 years with aplastic anemia, due to receive a stem cell transplant. V gene TRBV20-1 combines with J gene TRBJ2-7; 8 nucleotides line up with TRBD1. The specimen was PBMCs, collected before TCRalphabeta/CD19-depleted stem cell transplant. CDR3 nucleotide sequence: TGCAGTGCTCAGGGGGCAGGGGCTACCCGTCGGGGCGAGCAGTACTTC. Protein sequence: CSAQGAGATRRGEQYF.